This is a list of T cell receptor beta chains from one sample in a study of shared clonotypes between healthy human individuals. Measured with immunoSEQ multiplex PCR; TCRdb has only the in-frame clones, and not every one. The table shows approximately 2.3 million clones, with approximately 93% occurring only once. The sample consisted of naive CD4+ T cells from PBMCs. The receptors come from a man younger than 30 in good health. Some clones in this sample may be carry-over from other donors' samples. CDR3s include the opening cysteine and the closing phenylalanine or tryptophan. The order of the fields is CDR3 DNA, CDR3 protein, D gene, V gene, clone size, J gene. The D gene is left open where the match is weak. Size tells how often a clone was seen (once, few, many) or the class of an expanded clone, and some rows leave it out.

CDR3nt: TGTGCCAGCAGTCACCCTTCGACAGGAAAAGCTTTCTTT
CDR3aa: CASSHPSTGKAFF
d_gene: -
v_gene: TRBV27
abundance: -
j_gene: TRBJ1-1

CDR3nt: TGTGCCAGCAGTTACTCCAGGGCCCGGTATCAGCCCCAGCATTTT
CDR3aa: CASSYSRARYQPQHF
d_gene: -
v_gene: TRBV6-5
abundance: -
j_gene: TRBJ1-5

CDR3nt: TGTGCCAGCAGCCGCGAGAGGCGGGAGAGGTACGAGCAGTACTTC
CDR3aa: CASSRERRERYEQYF
d_gene: TRBD2
v_gene: TRBV5-4
abundance: -
j_gene: TRBJ2-7

CDR3nt: TGTGCCAGCAGCTTGGGATCGGGACAGGCCTACGAGCAGTACTTC
CDR3aa: CASSLGSGQAYEQYF
d_gene: TRBD1
v_gene: TRBV5-5
abundance: -
j_gene: TRBJ2-7

CDR3nt: TGTGCCAGCAGCCCTTATCGCCGGAGACAGACAGATACGCAGTATTTT
CDR3aa: CASSPYRRRQTDTQYF
d_gene: -
v_gene: TRBV5-8
abundance: once
j_gene: TRBJ2-3

CDR3nt: TGTGCCAGCAGCCCTCTGATAGCGGGGAGAGGAGATACGCAGTATTTT
CDR3aa: CASSPLIAGRGDTQYF
d_gene: TRBD2
v_gene: TRBV14
abundance: -
j_gene: TRBJ2-3

CDR3nt: TGTGCCGGGGGGCCCGCAGATACGCAGTATTTT
CDR3aa: CAGGPADTQYF
d_gene: -
v_gene: TRBV6-6
abundance: -
j_gene: TRBJ2-3

CDR3nt: TGTGCCACCGTCAGGTATGGGGGGAACTACGAGCAGTACTTC
CDR3aa: CATVRYGGNYEQYF
d_gene: -
v_gene: TRBV28
abundance: -
j_gene: TRBJ2-7

CDR3nt: TGTGCCAGCCCGCCTACAGATACGCAGTATTTT
CDR3aa: CASPPTDTQYF
d_gene: -
v_gene: TRBV6-4
abundance: -
j_gene: TRBJ2-3

CDR3nt: TGTGCCAGCAGTTACGGGGGGGACAAAAACATTCAGTACTTC
CDR3aa: CASSYGGDKNIQYF
d_gene: TRBD2
v_gene: TRBV6-5
abundance: -
j_gene: TRBJ2-4

CDR3nt: TGTGCCAGCAGTCAGATAGCGGGAGGGGAGACCCAGTACTTC
CDR3aa: CASSQIAGGETQYF
d_gene: TRBD2
v_gene: TRBV6-5
abundance: -
j_gene: TRBJ2-5

CDR3nt: TGTGCCAGACCGCCCGTTAGCGGGGTGGGGGAGACCCAGTACTTC
CDR3aa: CARPPVSGVGETQYF
d_gene: TRBD2
v_gene: TRBV28
abundance: -
j_gene: TRBJ2-5

CDR3nt: TGTGCCAGCAGTCAGGGACAGTACCATGAGCAGTTCTTC
CDR3aa: CASSQGQYHEQFF
d_gene: TRBD1
v_gene: TRBV6-5
abundance: -
j_gene: TRBJ2-1

CDR3nt: TGTGCCAGCAGTTACTGGGACGCCGGCACTGAAGCTTTCTTT
CDR3aa: CASSYWDAGTEAFF
d_gene: -
v_gene: TRBV6-5
abundance: once
j_gene: TRBJ1-1

CDR3nt: TGTGCCAGCAGCCCGGACGGAATCCTCTCCTACGAGCAGTACTTC
CDR3aa: CASSPDGILSYEQYF
d_gene: -
v_gene: TRBV7-9
abundance: -
j_gene: TRBJ2-7

CDR3nt: TGTGCCAGCAGCTATAGCCCGCGCCAGGGCACTAATGAAAAACTGTTTTTT
CDR3aa: CASSYSPRQGTNEKLFF
d_gene: -
v_gene: TRBV7-2
abundance: few
j_gene: TRBJ1-4

CDR3nt: TGTGCCAGCAGCACACACCCGGGACAGGCTTCCACTGAAGCTTTCTTT
CDR3aa: CASSTHPGQASTEAFF
d_gene: TRBD1
v_gene: TRBV7-2
abundance: -
j_gene: TRBJ1-1

CDR3nt: TGTGCCAGCAGCCAATCGGGACTCCTGGGCGGGCTAATATTT
CDR3aa: CASSQSGLLGGLIF
d_gene: -
v_gene: TRBV5-4
abundance: -
j_gene: TRBJ1-3

CDR3nt: TGTGCCAGCAGCTTAGTAGCAGGGGCAGGGCAGCCCCAGCATTTT
CDR3aa: CASSLVAGAGQPQHF
d_gene: -
v_gene: TRBV7-8
abundance: -
j_gene: TRBJ1-5

CDR3nt: TGCAGCGTCGCACCGGACAGCACAGATACGCAGTATTTT
CDR3aa: CSVAPDSTDTQYF
d_gene: -
v_gene: TRBV29-1
abundance: -
j_gene: TRBJ2-3

CDR3nt: TGTGCCAGCACCCGACAAAGAGCGGACGCATACAATGAGCAGTTCTTC
CDR3aa: CASTRQRADAYNEQFF
d_gene: -
v_gene: TRBV27
abundance: -
j_gene: TRBJ2-1

CDR3nt: TGCGCCAGCAGCTCGGGGGGTTTCTACGAGCAGTACTTC
CDR3aa: CASSSGGFYEQYF
d_gene: TRBD2
v_gene: TRBV5-1
abundance: -
j_gene: TRBJ2-7

CDR3nt: TGTGCCAGTAGTATAATGGTCGGGTACACCGGGGAGCTGTTTTTT
CDR3aa: CASSIMVGYTGELFF
d_gene: -
v_gene: TRBV19
abundance: -
j_gene: TRBJ2-2

CDR3nt: TGCGCCAGCAGCGACACTCGGGACCCTACCTACGAGCAGTACTTC
CDR3aa: CASSDTRDPTYEQYF
d_gene: -
v_gene: TRBV5-1
abundance: -
j_gene: TRBJ2-7

CDR3nt: TGTGCCACCAGCAGACCCGACAGGGACGCCCAGCCCCAGCATTTT
CDR3aa: CATSRPDRDAQPQHF
d_gene: TRBD1
v_gene: TRBV15
abundance: -
j_gene: TRBJ1-5

CDR3nt: TGTGCCAGCAGTCCGGCCTATAATTCACCCCTCCACTTT
CDR3aa: CASSPAYNSPLHF
d_gene: -
v_gene: TRBV27
abundance: -
j_gene: TRBJ1-6

CDR3nt: TGTGCCAGCAGCACCCGAAGGGGACTAGCGGGAGTAGGCTACAATGAGCAGTTCTTC
CDR3aa: CASSTRRGLAGVGYNEQFF
d_gene: TRBD2
v_gene: TRBV7-2
abundance: -
j_gene: TRBJ2-1

CDR3nt: TGCGCCAGCAGCTTTTCCGGGACAGGGGACATTCAGTACTTC
CDR3aa: CASSFSGTGDIQYF
d_gene: TRBD1
v_gene: TRBV5-1
abundance: once
j_gene: TRBJ2-4

CDR3nt: TGTGCCAGCAGCTTTGGGGGGTTGGTCTCTGGAAACACCATATATTTT
CDR3aa: CASSFGGLVSGNTIYF
d_gene: -
v_gene: TRBV4-2
abundance: -
j_gene: TRBJ1-3

CDR3nt: TGTGCCAGCAGTTACTCACAGGGCGCTCCGCGGGAGAGGGCTTTCTTT
CDR3aa: CASSYSQGAPRERAFF
d_gene: -
v_gene: TRBV6-5
abundance: -
j_gene: TRBJ1-1

CDR3nt: TGTGCCAGCAGCGCCCGCGCGGGGAGCTCCTACGAGCAGTACTTC
CDR3aa: CASSARAGSSYEQYF
d_gene: -
v_gene: TRBV9
abundance: -
j_gene: TRBJ2-7

CDR3nt: TGTGCCAGCAGCCACAAAAGGACGGCGGGAATGAGTGAAGCTTTCTTT
CDR3aa: CASSHKRTAGMSEAFF
d_gene: -
v_gene: TRBV14
abundance: -
j_gene: TRBJ1-1

CDR3nt: TGTGCCAGCAGCGTAGAGGGGCTAGCGGGTACGCAGTATTTT
CDR3aa: CASSVEGLAGTQYF
d_gene: TRBD2
v_gene: TRBV9
abundance: -
j_gene: TRBJ2-3

CDR3nt: TGTGCCAGCAGCCCGGGACCGGGACTAGCGTCCGAGCAGTACTTC
CDR3aa: CASSPGPGLASEQYF
d_gene: TRBD2
v_gene: TRBV5-4
abundance: -
j_gene: TRBJ2-7

CDR3nt: TGCGCCAGCAGCCCCGAGGCGGGAAGCACAGATACGCAGTATTTT
CDR3aa: CASSPEAGSTDTQYF
d_gene: -
v_gene: TRBV5-1
abundance: -
j_gene: TRBJ2-3

CDR3nt: TGTGCCAGCTCACCGAATCCTAACTACGAGCAGTACTTC
CDR3aa: CASSPNPNYEQYF
d_gene: -
v_gene: TRBV18
abundance: -
j_gene: TRBJ2-7

CDR3nt: TGTGCCAGCAGTCCCGCCGGGACGTTAAGCGGTGGCTACACCTTC
CDR3aa: CASSPAGTLSGGYTF
d_gene: -
v_gene: TRBV28
abundance: -
j_gene: TRBJ1-2

CDR3nt: TGTGCCAGCAGCTTGAAGACTAGCGGGAACAATGAGCAGTTCTTC
CDR3aa: CASSLKTSGNNEQFF
d_gene: TRBD2
v_gene: TRBV5-4
abundance: -
j_gene: TRBJ2-1

CDR3nt: TGTGCCAGCAGCTTATTGGGGGGCCATCCCTACGAGCAGTACTTC
CDR3aa: CASSLLGGHPYEQYF
d_gene: -
v_gene: TRBV7-3
abundance: -
j_gene: TRBJ2-7

CDR3nt: TGTGCCAGCAGCTTAGACGGCCGATTAGGTTATATAGATACGCAGTATTTT
CDR3aa: CASSLDGRLGYIDTQYF
d_gene: -
v_gene: TRBV7-6
abundance: -
j_gene: TRBJ2-3

CDR3nt: TGCAGCGTTGTTCTGTTTGGCGGGACCCAGTACTTC
CDR3aa: CSVVLFGGTQYF
d_gene: -
v_gene: TRBV29-1
abundance: -
j_gene: TRBJ2-5